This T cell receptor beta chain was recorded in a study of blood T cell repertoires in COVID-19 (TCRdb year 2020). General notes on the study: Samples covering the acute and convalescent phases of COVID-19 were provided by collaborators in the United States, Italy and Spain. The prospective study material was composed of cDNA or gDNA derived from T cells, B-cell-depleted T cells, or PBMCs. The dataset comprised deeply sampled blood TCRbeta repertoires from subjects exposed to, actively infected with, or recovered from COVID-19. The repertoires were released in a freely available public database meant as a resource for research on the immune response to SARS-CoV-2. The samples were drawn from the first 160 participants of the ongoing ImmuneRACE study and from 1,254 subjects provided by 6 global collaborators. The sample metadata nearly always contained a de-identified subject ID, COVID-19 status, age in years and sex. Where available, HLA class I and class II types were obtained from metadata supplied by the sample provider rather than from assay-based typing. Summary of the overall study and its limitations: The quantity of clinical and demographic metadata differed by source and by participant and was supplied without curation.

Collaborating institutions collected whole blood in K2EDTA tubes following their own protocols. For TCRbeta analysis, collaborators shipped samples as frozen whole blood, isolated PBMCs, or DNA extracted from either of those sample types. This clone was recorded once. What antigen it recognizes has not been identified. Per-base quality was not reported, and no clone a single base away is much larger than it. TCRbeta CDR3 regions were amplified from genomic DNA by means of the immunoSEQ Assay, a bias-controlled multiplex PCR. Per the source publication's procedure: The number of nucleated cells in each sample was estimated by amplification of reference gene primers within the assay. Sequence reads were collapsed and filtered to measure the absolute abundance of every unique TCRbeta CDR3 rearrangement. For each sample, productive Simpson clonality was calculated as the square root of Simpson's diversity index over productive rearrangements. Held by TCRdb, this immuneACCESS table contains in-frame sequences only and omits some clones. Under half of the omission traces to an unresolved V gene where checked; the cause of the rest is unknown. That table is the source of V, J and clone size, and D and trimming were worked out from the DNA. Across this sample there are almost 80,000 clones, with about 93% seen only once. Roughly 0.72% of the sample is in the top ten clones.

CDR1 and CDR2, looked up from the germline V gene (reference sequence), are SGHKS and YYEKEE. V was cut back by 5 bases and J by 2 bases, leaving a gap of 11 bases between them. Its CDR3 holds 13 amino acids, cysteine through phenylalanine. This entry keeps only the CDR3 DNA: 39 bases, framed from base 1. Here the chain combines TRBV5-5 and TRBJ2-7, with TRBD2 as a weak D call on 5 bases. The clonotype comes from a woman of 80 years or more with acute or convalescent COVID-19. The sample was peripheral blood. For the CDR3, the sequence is CASSMTGTYEQYF. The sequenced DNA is TGTGCCAGCAGTATGACGGGGACCTACGAGCAGTACTTC.